These T cell receptor beta chains were read from a single sample in a study of blood T cell repertoires in COVID-19. Sequenced by immunoSEQ multiplex PCR; TCRdb stores in-frame clones only, minus some. The sample lists about 150,000 clones; around 90% were seen once. Input material: peripheral blood. These receptors were collected from a woman aged 60-70 years with active or convalescent COVID-19. The CDR3 runs from the conserved cysteine through the conserved F or W. The order of the fields is clone size, D gene, J gene, V gene, CDR3 length, CDR3 protein, CDR3 DNA. A D gene is named only where the DNA matches it firmly. Where a row states a size, it is once, few, many or the class of an expanded clone; other rows omit it.

>.|TRBD1|TRBJ1-1|TRBV5-1|17
CASSWVTGTIMNTEAFF
TGCGCCAGCAGCTGGGTGACAGGGACGATCATGAACACTGAAGCTTTCTTT
>.|TRBD1|TRBJ1-6|TRBV7-9|17
CASSLALPGQAIGALHF
TGTGCCAGCAGCTTAGCCCTCCCGGGACAGGCGATTGGGGCCCTCCACTTT
>.|TRBD1|TRBJ1-2|TRBV7-8|15
CASSDRGRLNYGYTF
TGTGCCAGCAGCGACAGGGGGCGATTGAACTATGGCTACACCTTC
>few|TRBD2|TRBJ2-3|TRBV2|16
CASSVRSGGSTDTQYF
TGTGCCAGCAGTGTTAGGAGCGGGGGAAGCACAGATACGCAGTATTTT
>once|.|TRBJ2-3|TRBV9|14
CASSVDGVGDTQYF
TGTGCCAGCAGCGTAGACGGGGTTGGGGATACGCAGTATTTT
>.|.|TRBJ2-5|TRBV5-1|16
CASSPEGAAGGETQYF
TGCGCCAGCAGCCCGGAGGGGGCAGCGGGTGGAGAGACCCAGTACTTC
>.|TRBD2|TRBJ2-7|TRBV29-1|14
CSGRAGVSPYEQYF
TGCAGCGGTCGAGCGGGGGTCTCTCCCTACGAGCAGTACTTC
>.|.|TRBJ2-5|TRBV7-8|14
CASSHTGRWETQYF
TGTGCCAGCAGCCATACAGGGAGATGGGAGACCCAGTACTTC
>once|.|TRBJ1-2|TRBV7-2|13
CASSFGTQYGYTF
TGTGCCAGCAGCTTTGGGACACAATATGGCTACACCTTC
>.|TRBD2|TRBJ2-1|TRBV5-1|16
CASSSRTSGGINEQFF
TGCGCCAGCAGCTCCAGGACTAGCGGGGGGATAAATGAGCAGTTCTTC
>.|.|TRBJ2-2|TRBV19|15
CASSIDRGTTGELFF
TGTGCCAGTAGTATAGATCGCGGGACCACCGGGGAGCTGTTTTTT
>.|.|TRBJ2-7|TRBV4-1|15
CASSQDLTASYEQYF
TGCGCCAGCAGCCAAGATCTGACAGCCTCCTACGAGCAGTACTTC
>.|.|TRBJ1-1|TRBV6-5|13
CASRRIGASEAFF
TGTGCCAGCAGAAGGATTGGGGCTTCTGAAGCTTTCTTT
>.|TRBD2|TRBJ2-5|TRBV11-2|15
CASTSSSGVGETQYF
TGTGCCAGCACCTCGTCTAGCGGGGTTGGGGAGACCCAGTACTTC
>.|TRBD2|TRBJ2-3|TRBV9|17
CASSVAITSGSTDTQYF
TGTGCCAGCAGCGTAGCCATTACTAGCGGGAGCACAGATACGCAGTATTTT
>.|.|TRBJ2-7|TRBV7-2|17
CASSLAQTTAPIYEQYF
TGTGCCAGCAGCTTAGCGCAGACTACAGCTCCGATTTACGAGCAGTACTTC
>.|.|TRBJ1-2|TRBV12-2|16
CASRYSRDRGNYGYTF
TGTGCAAGTCGCTACTCCCGGGACAGGGGAAACTATGGCTACACCTTC
>.|.|TRBJ1-1|TRBV9|13
CASSPIYGTEAFF
TGTGCCAGCAGCCCAATCTATGGCACTGAAGCTTTCTTT
>many|TRBD2|TRBJ2-1|TRBV9|14
CASTASGGPDEQFF
TGTGCCAGCACCGCTAGCGGGGGGCCGGATGAGCAGTTCTTC
>.|.|TRBJ1-6|TRBV5-1|15
CASSQGLGHNSPLHF
TGCGCCAGCAGCCAGGGGTTGGGTCATAATTCACCCCTCCACTTT
>.|.|TRBJ1-1|TRBV6-5|15
CASSYRTSYDTEAFF
TGTGCCAGCAGTTATCGTACATCTTACGACACTGAAGCTTTCTTT
>.|TRBD2|TRBJ2-4|TRBV2|13
CASAREGVNIQYF
TGTGCCAGCGCCCGGGAGGGAGTAAACATTCAGTACTTC
>.|TRBD1|TRBJ1-2|TRBV5-1|15
CASSLDSGGNYGYTF
TGCGCCAGCAGCTTGGATTCAGGGGGTAACTATGGCTACACCTTC
>.|.|TRBJ2-2|TRBV9|14
CASSVGKNTGELFF
TGTGCCAGCAGCGTTGGCAAGAACACCGGGGAGCTGTTTTTT
>.|TRBD1|TRBJ1-2|TRBV24-1|13
CATSDNDRAGYTF
TGTGCCACCAGTGACAATGACAGGGCTGGCTACACCTTC
>.|TRBD1|TRBJ2-2|TRBV7-3|15
CASSLGQGNTGELFF
TGTGCCAGCAGCTTAGGACAGGGGAACACCGGGGAGCTGTTTTTT
>.|.|TRBJ2-1|TRBV7-3|16
CASSDQGSLLYNEQFF
TGTGCCAGCAGCGACCAGGGGTCTCTACTTTACAATGAGCAGTTCTTC
>.|TRBD2|TRBJ2-1|TRBV27|16
CASRAGTSGVRNEQFF
TGTGCCAGCAGAGCCGGGACTAGCGGGGTGAGAAATGAGCAGTTCTTC
>once|TRBD1|TRBJ1-6|TRBV6-1|18
CASSELKGAPAYNSPLHF
TGTGCCAGCAGTGAACTCAAGGGGGCCCCCGCCTATAATTCACCCCTCCACTTT
>.|TRBD1|TRBJ1-5|TRBV3-1/TRBV3-2|17
CARNPGQGKRSNQPQHF
TGTGCCAGGAATCCGGGACAGGGAAAGAGGAGCAATCAGCCCCAGCATTTT
>.|TRBD1|TRBJ1-6|TRBV5-4|14
CASSLQGAPSPLHF
TGTGCCAGCAGCTTACAGGGGGCGCCTTCACCCCTCCACTTT
>.|TRBD1|TRBJ1-2|TRBV6-1|15
CASSEASTGSGGYTF
TGTGCCAGCAGTGAAGCGTCGACAGGGTCTGGAGGCTACACCTTC
>.|TRBD2|TRBJ2-7|TRBV7-9|13
CASRWGDYDEQYF
TGTGCCAGCCGATGGGGGGACTACGACGAGCAGTACTTC
>.|TRBD1|TRBJ1-6|TRBV6-2/TRBV6-3|15
CASSPGGLVGSPLHF
TGTGCCAGCAGTCCAGGGGGCTTGGTCGGTTCACCCCTCCACTTT
>.|.|TRBJ1-1|TRBV11-2|11
CASSTGTEAFF
TGTGCCAGCAGCACGGGGACTGAAGCTTTCTTT
>.|.|TRBJ1-5|TRBV3-1/TRBV3-2|14
CASSPPGSNQPQHF
TGTGCCAGCAGCCCCCCAGGGAGCAATCAGCCCCAGCATTTT
>.|.|TRBJ1-1|TRBV11-1|13
CASSRTEETEAFF
TGTGCCAGCAGCAGGACAGAGGAAACTGAAGCTTTCTTT
>.|.|TRBJ2-7|TRBV4-1|15
CASSQAEDSSYEQYF
TGCGCCAGCAGCCAGGCCGAAGACAGCTCCTACGAGCAGTACTTC
>.|TRBD1|TRBJ1-3|TRBV5-1|20
CASSTPGQGGDPFSGNTIYF
TGCGCCAGCAGCACCCCTGGACAGGGGGGGGACCCCTTCTCTGGAAACACCATATATTTT
>.|TRBD1|TRBJ1-1|TRBV5-5|14
CASSKGTDNTEAFF
TGTGCCAGCAGCAAAGGGACAGACAACACTGAAGCTTTCTTT
>.|.|TRBJ1-3|TRBV7-6|15
CASRYIRRGGNTIYF
TGTGCCAGCAGATACATCCGACGGGGAGGTAACACCATATATTTT
>.|.|TRBJ2-3|TRBV10-3|14
CAIRPDLATDTQYF
TGTGCCATCAGACCTGACTTAGCCACAGATACGCAGTATTTT
>.|.|TRBJ1-3|TRBV6-6|15
CASSYSGSSGNTIYF
TGTGCCAGCAGTTACTCGGGCAGCTCTGGAAACACCATATATTTT
>.|TRBD2|TRBJ2-1|TRBV7-9|17
CASSLRSGAWTINEQFF
TGTGCCAGCAGCTTAAGGAGCGGGGCCTGGACAATCAATGAGCAGTTCTTC
>.|.|TRBJ2-5|TRBV6-5|14
CASSYTTAKETQYF
TGTGCCAGCAGTTACACGACAGCGAAAGAGACCCAGTACTTC